The rows below give T cell receptor beta chains drawn from one sample of a study of T-cell memory formation after mild COVID-19. TCRdb independently ran MiXCR on the 5' RACE reads; one entry per CDR3 protein. The sample includes 500,000 to 550,000 distinct CDR3 sequences, over 20% seen only once; the top ten take around an eighth. The sample taken for sequencing was PBMCs or a T cell subset sorted from them (not recorded which). The receptors derive from an adult woman who had mild COVID-19 (a few samples of this study predate the infection). Cell type and time point are not known. Both conserved end residues are part of each CDR3. Fields, in order: J gene, clone size, CDR3 length, V gene, D gene, CDR3 protein, CDR3 DNA. A D gene is named only where the DNA matches it firmly. Only part of the rows carry a size: once, few, many, or a class if the clone is expanded.

TRBJ1-5	few	13	TRBV29-1	NA	CSVVLQGGQPQHF	TGCAGCGTTGTTCTACAGGGAGGCCAGCCCCAGCATTTT
TRBJ1-2	NA	13	TRBV10-3	TRBD1	CAISEITGDGYTF	TGTGCCATCAGTGAGATAACAGGGGACGGCTACACCTTC
TRBJ1-2	NA	11	TRBV29-1	NA	CSVTPDYGYTF	TGCAGCGTGACACCCGACTATGGCTACACCTTC
TRBJ1-1	few	11	TRBV7-8	NA	CASTRGDEAFF	TGTGCCAGCACCCGGGGGGATGAAGCTTTCTTT
TRBJ1-1	many	15	TRBV12-3/TRBV12-4	TRBD1	CASRRQGSSVTEAFF	TGTGCCAGCAGGCGACAGGGGTCGTCGGTCACTGAAGCTTTCTTT
TRBJ2-1	few	13	TRBV6-5	NA	CASSYSSSLEQFF	TGTGCCAGCAGTTACTCGTCTAGCTTGGAGCAGTTCTTC
TRBJ2-7	few	19	TRBV7-2	NA	CASSLEDPRVLGTDYEQYF	TGTGCCAGCAGCTTAGAGGACCCCAGAGTTCTGGGGACGGACTACGAGCAGTACTTC
TRBJ2-7	few	12	TRBV20-1	NA	CSAALGPNEQYF	TGCAGTGCTGCGCTGGGACCAAACGAGCAGTACTTC
TRBJ2-7	NA	14	TRBV30	TRBD1	CAWDPGQGAHEQYF	TGTGCCTGGGATCCGGGACAGGGGGCTCACGAGCAGTACTTC
TRBJ2-1	few	14	TRBV6-5	TRBD1	CASRTDRGGNEQFF	TGTGCCAGCAGGACGGACAGGGGTGGCAATGAGCAGTTCTTC
TRBJ2-1	few	15	TRBV7-9	NA	CASSLEPGRYNEQFF	TGTGCCAGCAGCTTAGAACCGGGACGTTACAATGAGCAGTTCTTC
TRBJ2-7	NA	13	TRBV29-1	NA	CSVDSTTSYEQYF	TGCAGCGTTGACAGTACAACCTCCTACGAGCAGTACTTC
TRBJ2-5	NA	16	TRBV9	TRBD2	CASSTRAGGESETQYF	TGTGCCAGCAGCACTAGAGCGGGGGGAGAGTCGGAGACCCAGTACTTC
TRBJ2-5	many	14	TRBV5-1	TRBD2	CASSSGTTRETQYF	TGCGCCAGCAGCTCCGGGACTACCAGGGAGACCCAGTACTTC
TRBJ2-7	NA	15	TRBV11-1	TRBD2	CASSYRAGSSGEKYF	TGTGCCAGCAGCTACCGAGCGGGATCGTCCGGGGAGAAGTACTTC
TRBJ2-7	few	15	TRBV3-1	NA	CASSQVYRGGYEQYF	TGTGCCAGCAGCCAAGTTTACAGGGGGGGTTACGAGCAGTACTTC
TRBJ1-5	NA	19	TRBV21-1	NA	CASSKVGTAGVEVTQPQHF	TGTGCCAGCAGCAAAGTGGGCACCGCCGGAGTAGAAGTCACACAGCCCCAGCATTTT
TRBJ2-7	NA	13	TRBV5-1	TRBD2	CASSSGLGLEQYF	TGCGCCAGCAGCTCAGGACTAGGTCTCGAGCAGTACTTC
TRBJ1-3	few	16	TRBV5-8	TRBD1	CASSLAGTGVANTIYF	TGTGCCAGCAGCTTGGCCGGGACAGGGGTAGCAAACACCATATATTTT
TRBJ2-1	NA	13	TRBV5-1	NA	CASSSGSINEQFF	TGCGCCAGCAGCTCGGGGTCGATAAATGAGCAGTTCTTC
TRBJ2-7	few	15	TRBV6-5	NA	CASSFFGTQVHEQYF	TGTGCCAGCAGTTTCTTTGGGACACAGGTACATGAGCAGTACTTC
TRBJ2-4	NA	16	TRBV6-5	TRBD2	CASSYELAGAKNIQYF	TGTGCCAGCAGTTACGAACTAGCGGGAGCGAAAAACATTCAGTACTTC
TRBJ2-7	NA	15	TRBV27	TRBD1	CASSVTGGASYEQYF	TGTGCCAGCAGTGTTACAGGGGGCGCATCCTACGAGCAGTACTTC
TRBJ2-2	few	16	TRBV5-4	NA	CASSLPGSANTGELFF	TGTGCCAGCAGCTTACCGGGATCAGCGAACACCGGGGAGCTGTTTTTT
TRBJ1-2	NA	15	TRBV12-3/TRBV12-4	NA	CASSARTATNYGYTF	TGTGCCAGCAGTGCCAGGACAGCCACTAACTATGGCTACACCTTC
TRBJ2-7	few	16	TRBV21-1	NA	CASSTIPGPCDYEQYF	TGTGCCAGCAGCACGATTCCGGGACCTTGCGACTACGAGCAGTACTTC
TRBJ2-3	NA	16	TRBV20-1	TRBD2	CSAMDGLAGGSDTQYF	TGCAGTGCCATGGACGGACTAGCGGGAGGTTCAGATACGCAGTATTTT
TRBJ1-1	few	13	TRBV5-6	NA	CASSLRGTTEAFF	TGTGCCAGCAGCTTGAGGGGGACCACTGAAGCTTTCTTT
TRBJ2-2	few	16	TRBV4-3	NA	CASSQGIATNTGELFF	TGCGCCAGCAGCCAGGGTATAGCCACGAACACCGGGGAGCTGTTTTTT
TRBJ2-1	many	15	TRBV12-3/TRBV12-4	NA	CASSFRAGTDNEQFF	TGTGCCAGCAGTTTTAGGGCGGGAACGGACAATGAGCAGTTCTTC
TRBJ1-5	NA	13	TRBV20-1	NA	CSASRQPNQPQHF	TGCAGTGCTAGCAGACAGCCCAATCAGCCCCAGCATTTT
TRBJ1-6	NA	16	TRBV4-1	TRBD1	CASSQDGETGITPLHF	TGCGCCAGCAGCCAAGATGGGGAGACAGGGATCACACCCCTCCACTTT